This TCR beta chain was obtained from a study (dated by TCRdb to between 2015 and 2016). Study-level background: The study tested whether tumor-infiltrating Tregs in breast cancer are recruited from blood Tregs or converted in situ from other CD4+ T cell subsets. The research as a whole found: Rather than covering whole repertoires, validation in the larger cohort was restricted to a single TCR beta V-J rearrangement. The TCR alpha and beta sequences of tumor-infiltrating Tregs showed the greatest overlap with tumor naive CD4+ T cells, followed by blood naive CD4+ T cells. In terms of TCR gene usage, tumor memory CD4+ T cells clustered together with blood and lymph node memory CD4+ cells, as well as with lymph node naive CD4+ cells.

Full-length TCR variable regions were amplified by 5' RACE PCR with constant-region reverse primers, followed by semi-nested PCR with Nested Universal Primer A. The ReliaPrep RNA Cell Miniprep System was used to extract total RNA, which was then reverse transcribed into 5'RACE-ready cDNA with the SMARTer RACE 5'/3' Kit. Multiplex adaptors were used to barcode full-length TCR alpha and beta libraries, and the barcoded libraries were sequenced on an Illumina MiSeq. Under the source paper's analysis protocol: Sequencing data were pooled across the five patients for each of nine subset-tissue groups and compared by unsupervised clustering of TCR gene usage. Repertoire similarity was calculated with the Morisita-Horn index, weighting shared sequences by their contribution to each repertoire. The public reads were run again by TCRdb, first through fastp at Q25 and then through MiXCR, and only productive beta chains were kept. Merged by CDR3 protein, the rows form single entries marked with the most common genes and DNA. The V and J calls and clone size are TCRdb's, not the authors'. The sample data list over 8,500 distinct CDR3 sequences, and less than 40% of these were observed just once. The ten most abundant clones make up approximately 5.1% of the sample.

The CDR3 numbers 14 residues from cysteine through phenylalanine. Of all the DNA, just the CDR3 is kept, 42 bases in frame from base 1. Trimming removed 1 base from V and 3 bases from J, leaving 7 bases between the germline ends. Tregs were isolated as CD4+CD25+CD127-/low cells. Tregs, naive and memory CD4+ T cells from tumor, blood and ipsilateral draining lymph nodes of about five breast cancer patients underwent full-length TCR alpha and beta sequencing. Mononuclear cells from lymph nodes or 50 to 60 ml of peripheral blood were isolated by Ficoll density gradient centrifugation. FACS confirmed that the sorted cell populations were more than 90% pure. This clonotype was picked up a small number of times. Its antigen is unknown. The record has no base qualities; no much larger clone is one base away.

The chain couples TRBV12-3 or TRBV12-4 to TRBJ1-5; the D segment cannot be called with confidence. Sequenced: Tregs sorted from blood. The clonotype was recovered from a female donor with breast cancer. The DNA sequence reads TGTGCCAGCAGTTTAGGAGTTCTCAATCAGCCCCAGCATTTT. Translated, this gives CASSLGVLNQPQHF.